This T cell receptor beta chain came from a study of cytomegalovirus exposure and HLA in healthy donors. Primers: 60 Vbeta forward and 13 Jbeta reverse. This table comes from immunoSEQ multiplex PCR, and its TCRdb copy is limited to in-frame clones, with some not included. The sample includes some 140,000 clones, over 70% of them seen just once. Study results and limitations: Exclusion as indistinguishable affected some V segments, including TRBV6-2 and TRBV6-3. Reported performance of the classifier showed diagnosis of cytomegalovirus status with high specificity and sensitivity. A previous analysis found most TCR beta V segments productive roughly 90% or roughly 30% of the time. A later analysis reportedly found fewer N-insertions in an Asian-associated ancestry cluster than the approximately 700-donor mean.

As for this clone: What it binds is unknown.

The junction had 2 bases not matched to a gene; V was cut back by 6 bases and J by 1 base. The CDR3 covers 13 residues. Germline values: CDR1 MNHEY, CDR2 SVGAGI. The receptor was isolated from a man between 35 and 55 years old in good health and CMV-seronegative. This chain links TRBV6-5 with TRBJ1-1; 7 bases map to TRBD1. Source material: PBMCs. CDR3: CASRDRRNTEAFF. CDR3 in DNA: TGTGCCAGCAGGGACAGGAGGAACACTGAAGCTTTCTTT.